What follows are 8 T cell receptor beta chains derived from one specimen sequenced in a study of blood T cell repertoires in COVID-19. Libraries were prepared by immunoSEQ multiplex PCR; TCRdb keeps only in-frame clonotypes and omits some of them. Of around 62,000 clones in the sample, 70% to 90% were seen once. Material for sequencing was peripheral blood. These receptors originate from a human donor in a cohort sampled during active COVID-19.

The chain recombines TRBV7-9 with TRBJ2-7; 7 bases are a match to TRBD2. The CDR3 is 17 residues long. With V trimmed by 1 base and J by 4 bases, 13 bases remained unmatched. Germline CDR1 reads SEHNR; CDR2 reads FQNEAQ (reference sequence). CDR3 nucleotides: TGTGCCAGCAGCTTAGTCCCCCGACTAGCCGACGGGTACGAGCAGTACTTC. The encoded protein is CASSLVPRLADGYEQYF. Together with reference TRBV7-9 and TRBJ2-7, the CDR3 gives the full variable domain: DTGVSQNPRHKITKRGQNVTFRCDPISEHNRLYWYRQTLGQGPEFLTYFQNEAQLEKSRLLSDRFSAERPKGSFSTLEIQRTEQGDSAMYLCASSLVPRLADGYEQYFGPGTRLTVT.

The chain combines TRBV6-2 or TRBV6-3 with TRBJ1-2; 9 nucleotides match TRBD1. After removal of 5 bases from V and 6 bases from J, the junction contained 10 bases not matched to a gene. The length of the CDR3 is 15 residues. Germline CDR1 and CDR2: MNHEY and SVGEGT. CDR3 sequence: CASSAIHRGQDGYTF. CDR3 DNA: TGTGCCAGCAGTGCCATCCACAGGGGGCAGGATGGCTACACCTTC.

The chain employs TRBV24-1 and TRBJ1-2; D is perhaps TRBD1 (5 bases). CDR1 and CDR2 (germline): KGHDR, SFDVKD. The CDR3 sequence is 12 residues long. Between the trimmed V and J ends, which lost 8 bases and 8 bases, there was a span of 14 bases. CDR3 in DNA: TGTGCCACCACGCCACCGGGGGACGGCTACACCTTC. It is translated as CATTPPGDGYTF.

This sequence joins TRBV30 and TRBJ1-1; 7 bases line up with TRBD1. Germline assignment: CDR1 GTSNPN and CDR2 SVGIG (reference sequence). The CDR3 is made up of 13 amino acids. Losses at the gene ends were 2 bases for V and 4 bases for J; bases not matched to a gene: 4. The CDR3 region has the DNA TGTGCCTGGAGTACGGGACAGCCCACTGAAGCTTTCTTT. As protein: CAWSTGQPTEAFF. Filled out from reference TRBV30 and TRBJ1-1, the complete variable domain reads SQTIHQWPATLVQPVGSPLSLECTVEGTSNPNLYWYRQAAGRGLQLLFYSVGIGQISSEVPQNLSASRPQDRQFILSSKKLLLSDSGFYLCAWSTGQPTEAFFGQGTRLTVV.

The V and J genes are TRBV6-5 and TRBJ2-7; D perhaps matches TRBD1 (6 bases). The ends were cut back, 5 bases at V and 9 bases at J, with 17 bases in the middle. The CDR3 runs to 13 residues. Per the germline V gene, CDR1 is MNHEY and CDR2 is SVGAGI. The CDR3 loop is CASSIATGTAQYF. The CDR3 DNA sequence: TGTGCCAGCAGTATCGCGACAGGTACGGCGCAGTACTTC.

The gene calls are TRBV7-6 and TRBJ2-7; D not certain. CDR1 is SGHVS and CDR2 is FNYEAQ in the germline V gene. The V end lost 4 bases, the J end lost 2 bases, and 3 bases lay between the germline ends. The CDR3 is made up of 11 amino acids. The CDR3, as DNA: TGTGCCAGCAGCTCAACCTACGAGCAGTACTTC. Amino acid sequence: CASSSTYEQYF. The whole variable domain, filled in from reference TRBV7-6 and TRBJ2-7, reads GAGVSQSPRYKVTKRGQDVALRCDPISGHVSLYWYRQALGQGPEFLTYFNYEAQQDKSGLPNDRFSAERPEGSISTLTIQRTEQRDSAMYRCASSSTYEQYFGPGTRLTVT.

The CDR3 loop reads CASSLGEPGHRGNYGYTF. CDR3 nucleotides: TGTGCCAGCAGCCTGGGTGAACCGGGACACCGAGGAAACTATGGCTACACCTTC. The chain combines TRBV5-4 with TRBJ1-2; maybe TRBD1 (6 bases). Trimming stripped 4 bases from V and 2 bases from J, with 24 bases between. This CDR3 is built from 18 residues. Germline CDR1 reads SGHNT; CDR2 reads YYREEE (reference sequence). Supplemented by reference TRBV5-4 and TRBJ1-2, the full variable domain reads ETGVTQSPTHLIKTRGQQVTLRCSSQSGHNTVSWYQQALGQGPQFIFQYYREEENGRGNFPPRFSGLQFPNYSSELNVNALELDDSALYLCASSLGEPGHRGNYGYTFGSGTRLTVV.

For the CDR3, the DNA is TGTGCCAGTAGTATAGGGGCACAGTACTATGGCTACACCTTC. Amino acid sequence: CASSIGAQYYGYTF. The chain is built from TRBV19 and TRBJ1-2; the D is unclear. The ends were cut back, 1 base at V and 3 bases at J, with 9 bases in the middle. CDR1 LNHDA and CDR2 SQIVND come from the germline V gene (reference sequence). This CDR3 region has 14 residues.